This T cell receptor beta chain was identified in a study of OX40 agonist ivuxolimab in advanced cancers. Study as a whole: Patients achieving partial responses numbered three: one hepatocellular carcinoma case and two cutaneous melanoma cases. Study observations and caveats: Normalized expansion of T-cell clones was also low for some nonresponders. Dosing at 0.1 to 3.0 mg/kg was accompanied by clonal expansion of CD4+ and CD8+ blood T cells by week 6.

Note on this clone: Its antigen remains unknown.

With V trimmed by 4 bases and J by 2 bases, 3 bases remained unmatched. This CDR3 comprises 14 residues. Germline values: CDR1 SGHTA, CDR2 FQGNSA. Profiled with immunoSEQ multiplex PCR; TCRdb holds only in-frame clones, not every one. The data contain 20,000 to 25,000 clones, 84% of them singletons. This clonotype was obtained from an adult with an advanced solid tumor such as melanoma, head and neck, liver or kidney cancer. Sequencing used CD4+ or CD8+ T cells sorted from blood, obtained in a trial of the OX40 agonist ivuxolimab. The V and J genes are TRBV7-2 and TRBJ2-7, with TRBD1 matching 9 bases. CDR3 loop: CASSSGTGTYEQYF. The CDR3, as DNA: TGTGCCAGCAGCTCCGGGACAGGGACCTACGAGCAGTACTTC.